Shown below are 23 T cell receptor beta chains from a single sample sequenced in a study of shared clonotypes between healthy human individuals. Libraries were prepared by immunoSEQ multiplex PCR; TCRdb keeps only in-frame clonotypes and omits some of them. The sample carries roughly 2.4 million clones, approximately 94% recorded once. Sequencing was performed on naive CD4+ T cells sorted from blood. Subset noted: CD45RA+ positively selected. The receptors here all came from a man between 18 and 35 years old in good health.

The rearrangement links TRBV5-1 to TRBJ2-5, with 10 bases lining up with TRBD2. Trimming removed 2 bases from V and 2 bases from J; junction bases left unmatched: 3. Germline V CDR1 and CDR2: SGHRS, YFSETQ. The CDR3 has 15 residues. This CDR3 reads CASSFPAGGQETQYF. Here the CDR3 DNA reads TGCGCCAGCAGCTTCCCAGCGGGAGGGCAAGAGACCCAGTACTTC.

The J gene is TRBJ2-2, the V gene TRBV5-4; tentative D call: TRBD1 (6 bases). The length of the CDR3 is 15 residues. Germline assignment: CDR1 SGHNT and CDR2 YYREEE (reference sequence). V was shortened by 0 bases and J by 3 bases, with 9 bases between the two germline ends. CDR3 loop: CASSLGQAYTGELFF. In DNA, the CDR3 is TGTGCCAGCAGCTTGGGACAGGCTTACACCGGGGAGCTGTTTTTT. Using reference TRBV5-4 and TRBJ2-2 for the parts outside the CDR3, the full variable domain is ETGVTQSPTHLIKTRGQQVTLRCSSQSGHNTVSWYQQALGQGPQFIFQYYREEENGRGNFPPRFSGLQFPNYSSELNVNALELDDSALYLCASSLGQAYTGELFFGEGSRLTVL.

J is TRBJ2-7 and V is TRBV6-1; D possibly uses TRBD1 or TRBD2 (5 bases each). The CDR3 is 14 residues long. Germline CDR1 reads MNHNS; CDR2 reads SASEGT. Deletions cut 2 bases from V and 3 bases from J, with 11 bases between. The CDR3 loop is CASSEWGRNYEQYF. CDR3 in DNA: TGTGCCAGCAGTGAATGGGGACGCAACTACGAGCAGTACTTC.

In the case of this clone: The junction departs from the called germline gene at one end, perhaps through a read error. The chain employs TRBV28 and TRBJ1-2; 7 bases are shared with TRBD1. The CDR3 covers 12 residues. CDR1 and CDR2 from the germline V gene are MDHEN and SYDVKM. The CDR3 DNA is TGTGCCAGCAGTTTAGCGCAGGGGGTGCGAAACTTC. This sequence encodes CASSLAQGVRNF.

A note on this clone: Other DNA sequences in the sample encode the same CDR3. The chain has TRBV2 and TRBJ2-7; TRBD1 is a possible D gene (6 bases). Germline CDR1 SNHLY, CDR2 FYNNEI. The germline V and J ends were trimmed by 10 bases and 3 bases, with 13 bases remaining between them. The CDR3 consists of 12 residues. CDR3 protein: CATSGQGYEQYF. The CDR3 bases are TGTGCCACCTCGGGACAAGGCTACGAGCAGTACTTC. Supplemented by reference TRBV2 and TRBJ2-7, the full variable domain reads EPEVTQTPSHQVTQMGQEVILRCVPISNHLYFYWYRQILGQKVEFLVSFYNNEISEKSEIFDDQFSVERPDGSNFTLKIRSTKLEDSAMYFCATSGQGYEQYFGPGTRLTVT.

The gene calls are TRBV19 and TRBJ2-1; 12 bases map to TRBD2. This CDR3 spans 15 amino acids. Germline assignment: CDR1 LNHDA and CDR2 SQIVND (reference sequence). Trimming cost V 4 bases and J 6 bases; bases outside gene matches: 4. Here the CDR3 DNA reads TGTGCCAGTAGTAGTCCGGGACTAGCGGGCAATGAGCAGTTCTTC. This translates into CASSSPGLAGNEQFF.

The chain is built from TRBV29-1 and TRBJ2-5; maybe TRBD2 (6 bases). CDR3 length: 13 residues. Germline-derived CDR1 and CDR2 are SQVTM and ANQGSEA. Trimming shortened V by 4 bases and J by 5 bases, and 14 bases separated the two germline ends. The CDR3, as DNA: TGCAGCGTTGGGGCGGGACGGGGCGAGACCCAGTACTTC. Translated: CSVGAGRGETQYF. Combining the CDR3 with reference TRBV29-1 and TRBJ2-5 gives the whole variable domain SAVISQKPSRDICQRGTSLTIQCQVDSQVTMMFWYRQQPGQSLTLIATANQGSEATYESGFVIDKFPISRPNLTFSTLTVSNMSPEDSSIYLCSVGAGRGETQYFGPGTRLLVL.

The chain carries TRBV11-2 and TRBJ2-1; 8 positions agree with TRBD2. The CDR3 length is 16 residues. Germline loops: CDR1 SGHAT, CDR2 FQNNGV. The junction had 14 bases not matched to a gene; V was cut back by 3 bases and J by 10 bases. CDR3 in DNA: TGTGCCAGCAGCTTGACCCTCCAACTAGCGGCCCCAGAGCAGTTCTTC. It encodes CASSLTLQLAAPEQFF.

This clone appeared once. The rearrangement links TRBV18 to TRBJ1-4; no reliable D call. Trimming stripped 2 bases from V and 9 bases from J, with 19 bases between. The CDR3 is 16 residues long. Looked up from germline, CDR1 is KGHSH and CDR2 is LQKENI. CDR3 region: CASSPLAGPEMKKLFF. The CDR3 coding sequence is TGTGCCAGCTCACCATTGGCGGGTCCGGAGATGAAAAAACTGTTTTTT.

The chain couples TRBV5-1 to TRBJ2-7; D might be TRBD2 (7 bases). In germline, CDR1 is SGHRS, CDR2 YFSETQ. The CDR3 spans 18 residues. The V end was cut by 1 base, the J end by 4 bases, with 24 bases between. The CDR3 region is CASSLRGAPLAEIYEQYF. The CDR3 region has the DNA TGCGCCAGCAGCTTGAGGGGGGCTCCTCTAGCGGAGATTTACGAGCAGTACTTC.

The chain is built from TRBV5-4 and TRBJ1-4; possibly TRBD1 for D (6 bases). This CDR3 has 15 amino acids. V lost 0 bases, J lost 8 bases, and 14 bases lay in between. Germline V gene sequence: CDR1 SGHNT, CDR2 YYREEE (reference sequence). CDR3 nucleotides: TGTGCCAGCAGCTTGGTTGGAGGGGGTTCGGAAAAACTGTTTTTT. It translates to CASSLVGGGSEKLFF.

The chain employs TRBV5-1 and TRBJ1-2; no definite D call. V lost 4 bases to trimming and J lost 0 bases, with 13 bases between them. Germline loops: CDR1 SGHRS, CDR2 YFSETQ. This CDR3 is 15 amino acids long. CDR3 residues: CASSPGDLPNYGYTF. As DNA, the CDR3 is TGCGCCAGCAGCCCCGGGGATCTACCTAACTATGGCTACACCTTC.

The DNA for the CDR3 is TGCAGTGCTAGCAACACCTACGAGCAGTACTTC. Translated: CSASNTYEQYF. V usage is TRBV20-1 and J usage is TRBJ2-7; D is unresolved. CDR1 DFQATT and CDR2 SNEGSKA come from the germline V gene (reference sequence). Trimming removed 3 bases at V and 2 bases at J, with 5 bases between. The CDR3 is 11 amino acids.

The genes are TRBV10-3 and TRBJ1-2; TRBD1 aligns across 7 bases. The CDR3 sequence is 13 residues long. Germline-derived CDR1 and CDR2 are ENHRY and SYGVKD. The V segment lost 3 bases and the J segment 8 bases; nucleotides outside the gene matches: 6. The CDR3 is CAISDGQGEGYTF. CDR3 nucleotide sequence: TGTGCCATCAGTGACGGGCAGGGGGAAGGCTACACCTTC.

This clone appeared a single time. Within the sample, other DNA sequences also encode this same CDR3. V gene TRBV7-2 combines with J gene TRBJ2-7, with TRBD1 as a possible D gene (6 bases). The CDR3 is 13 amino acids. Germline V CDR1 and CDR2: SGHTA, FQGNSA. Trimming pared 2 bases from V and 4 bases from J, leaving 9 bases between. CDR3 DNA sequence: TGTGCCAGCAGCTTACAGGGGCGATACGAGCAGTACTTC. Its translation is CASSLQGRYEQYF.

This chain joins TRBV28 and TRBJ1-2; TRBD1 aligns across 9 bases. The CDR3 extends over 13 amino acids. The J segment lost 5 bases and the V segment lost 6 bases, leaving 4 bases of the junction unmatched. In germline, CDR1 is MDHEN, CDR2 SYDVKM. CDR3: CASRNGQGYGYTF. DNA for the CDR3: TGTGCCAGCAGAAACGGACAGGGGTATGGCTACACCTTC.

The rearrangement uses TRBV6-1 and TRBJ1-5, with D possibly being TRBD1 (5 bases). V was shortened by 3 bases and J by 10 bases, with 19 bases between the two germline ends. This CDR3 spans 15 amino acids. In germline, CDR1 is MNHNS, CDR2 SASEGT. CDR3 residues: CASSEATVHNSPQHF. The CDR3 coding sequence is TGTGCCAGCAGTGAGGCGACAGTTCATAATTCCCCCCAGCATTTT.

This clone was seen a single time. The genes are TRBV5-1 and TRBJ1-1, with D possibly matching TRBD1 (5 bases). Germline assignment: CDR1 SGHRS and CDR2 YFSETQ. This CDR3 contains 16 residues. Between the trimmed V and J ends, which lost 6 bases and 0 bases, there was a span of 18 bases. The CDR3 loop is CASTPSGGPLNTEAFF. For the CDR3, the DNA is TGCGCCAGCACCCCGTCGGGGGGTCCATTGAACACTGAAGCTTTCTTT.

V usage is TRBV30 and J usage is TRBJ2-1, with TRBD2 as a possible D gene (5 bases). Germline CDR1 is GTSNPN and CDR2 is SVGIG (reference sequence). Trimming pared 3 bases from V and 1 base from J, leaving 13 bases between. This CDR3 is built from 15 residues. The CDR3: CAWRPKDSSYNEQFF. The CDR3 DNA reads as TGTGCCTGGAGACCGAAGGACTCGTCCTACAATGAGCAGTTCTTC.

The CDR3 DNA follows: TGCGCCAGCAGCCAAGAGCCACAGGGCAGAATGGGCTACACCTTC. Translating it yields CASSQEPQGRMGYTF. The J gene is TRBJ1-2, the V gene TRBV4-3; D possibly corresponds to TRBD1 (6 bases). Trimming left V 0 bases short and J 8 bases short, with 16 bases between. The CDR3 is 15 amino acids. CDR1 is LGHNA and CDR2 is YSLEER in the germline V gene.

The CDR3 protein is CASTPTRGSNYGYTF. The CDR3 region has the DNA TGTGCCAGCACTCCCACGCGAGGGAGTAACTATGGCTACACCTTC. This chain joins TRBV27 and TRBJ1-2; D is ambiguous. Germline V gene sequence: CDR1 MNHEY, CDR2 SMNVEV (reference sequence). This CDR3 spans 15 amino acids. With 7 bases removed from V and 1 base from J, the gap between germline ends came to 16 bases.

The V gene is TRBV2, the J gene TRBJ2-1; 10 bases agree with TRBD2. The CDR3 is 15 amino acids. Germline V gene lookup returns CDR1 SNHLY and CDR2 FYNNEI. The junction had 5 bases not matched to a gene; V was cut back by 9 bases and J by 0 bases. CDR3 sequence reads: CASIAGGSSYNEQFF. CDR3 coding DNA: TGTGCCAGTATAGCGGGAGGAAGCTCCTACAATGAGCAGTTCTTC. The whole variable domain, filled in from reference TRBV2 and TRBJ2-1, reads EPEVTQTPSHQVTQMGQEVILRCVPISNHLYFYWYRQILGQKVEFLVSFYNNEISEKSEIFDDQFSVERPDGSNFTLKIRSTKLEDSAMYFCASIAGGSSYNEQFFGPGTRLTVL.

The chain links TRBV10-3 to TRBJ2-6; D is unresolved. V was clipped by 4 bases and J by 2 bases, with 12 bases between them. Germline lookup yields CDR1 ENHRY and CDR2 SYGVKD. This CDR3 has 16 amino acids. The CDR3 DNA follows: TGTGCCATCAGTGGGATTGGACGGGCTGGGGCCAACGTCCTGACTTTC. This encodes CAISGIGRAGANVLTF.